This T cell receptor (beta chain) was captured by sequencing in a study of tissue T cells after allogeneic stem cell transplantation. General study results and limits: Blood and spleen captured only part of the tissue TCR repertoire. TCR repertoires tracked anatomic similarity, regardless of disease or transplant status.

With regard to this clone: Antigen: not known.

Assay used: immunoSEQ multiplex PCR; TCRdb lists only in-frame clones, some missing. The sample contains 8,900 or so clones, roughly two thirds of which appear only once. The CDR3 spans 13 residues. Germline V lookup: CDR1 SGHAT, CDR2 FQNNGV. Trimming cost V 3 bases and J 1 base, with 6 bases left between them. The chain links TRBV11-2 to TRBJ1-1; tentative D call: TRBD1 (6 bases). The receptor comes from a woman aged 18 to 55 with breast cancer. The material sequenced was tissue from the ileum, taken at autopsy. CDR3 sequence (DNA): TGTGCCAGCAGCTTCAGGGGGAACACTGAAGCTTTCTTT. Its protein product is CASSFRGNTEAFF.